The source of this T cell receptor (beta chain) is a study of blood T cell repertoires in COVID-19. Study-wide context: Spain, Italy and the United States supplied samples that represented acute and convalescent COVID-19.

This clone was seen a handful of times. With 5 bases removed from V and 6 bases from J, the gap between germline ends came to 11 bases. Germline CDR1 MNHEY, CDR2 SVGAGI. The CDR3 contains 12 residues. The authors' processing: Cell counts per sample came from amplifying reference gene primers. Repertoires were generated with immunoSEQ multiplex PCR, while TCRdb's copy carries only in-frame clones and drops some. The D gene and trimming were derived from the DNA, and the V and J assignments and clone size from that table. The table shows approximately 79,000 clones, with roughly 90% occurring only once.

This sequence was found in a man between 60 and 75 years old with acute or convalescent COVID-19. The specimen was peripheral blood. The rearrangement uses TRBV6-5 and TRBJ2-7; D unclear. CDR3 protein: CASSQNLGEQYF. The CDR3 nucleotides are TGTGCCAGCAGTCAAAACCTCGGCGAGCAGTACTTC.